The 10 T cell receptor beta chains in this list originate from one sample, sequenced in a study of blood T cell repertoires in COVID-19. Profiling relied on immunoSEQ multiplex PCR, and the TCRdb table lists in-frame clones only, not all of them. Among around 110,000 clones listed, 60% to 85% were seen once. The sample was peripheral blood. The receptors here all came from a man aged 65-85 years with acute or convalescent COVID-19.

The chain joins TRBV6-6 to TRBJ1-5; TRBD1 agrees at 7 bases. This CDR3 contains 15 residues. CDR1 is MNHNY, CDR2 SVGAGI, per germline (reference sequence). The J segment lost 5 bases and the V segment lost 5 bases, leaving 9 bases of the junction unmatched. The chain's CDR3 is CASSGRQGLDQPQHF. The CDR3 DNA reads TGTGCCAGCAGTGGGCGACAGGGACTGGATCAGCCCCAGCATTTT.

The V gene is TRBV5-4, the J gene TRBJ2-7; 9 positions match TRBD1. CDR1 SGHNT and CDR2 YYREEE come from the germline V gene (reference sequence). This CDR3 comprises 16 residues. V trimming: 0 bases; J trimming: 7 bases; junction bases outside the gene matches: 11. This CDR3 reads CASSLGGGQGPVEQYF. DNA of the CDR3: TGTGCCAGCAGCTTGGGGGGGGGACAGGGACCCGTAGAGCAGTACTTC.

The count of this clone is one. The rearrangement links TRBV5-1 to TRBJ2-2; D is undetermined. The V end lost 1 base, the J end lost 4 bases, and 5 bases lay between the germline ends. Germline CDR1 SGHRS, CDR2 YFSETQ. This CDR3 spans 13 amino acids. The CDR3 region is CASSLISTGELFF. In DNA form, the CDR3 reads TGCGCCAGCAGCTTGATCAGCACCGGGGAGCTGTTTTTT.

The sample holds a few counts of this clone. CDR3 nucleotides: TGTGCCAGCAGCTTAGATTGGGCTAGCGGGGGGTGGCCCACCCAATACGAGCAGTACTTC. Translated: CASSLDWASGGWPTQYEQYF. J is TRBJ2-7 and V is TRBV11-2; TRBD2 aligns across 11 bases. The CDR3 is 20 amino acids. Germline V gene lookup returns CDR1 SGHAT and CDR2 FQNNGV. The V and J ends lost 0 bases and 4 bases, in that order; junction bases with no gene match: 17. The full variable domain, in which reference TRBV11-2 and TRBJ2-7 provide the parts outside the CDR3, is EAGVAQSPRYKIIEKRQSVAFWCNPISGHATLYWYQQILGQGPKLLIQFQNNGVVDDSQLPKDRFSAERLKGVDSTLKIQPAKLEDSAVYLCASSLDWASGGWPTQYEQYFGPGTRLTVT.

The V gene is TRBV3-1 (or the pseudogene TRBV3-2), the J gene TRBJ2-1; D is perhaps TRBD2 (5 bases). Germline V gene lookup returns CDR1 LGHDT and CDR2 YNNKEL (reference sequence). Trimming left V 3 bases short and J 13 bases short, with 10 bases between. This CDR3 contains 11 residues. DNA for the CDR3: TGTGCCAGCAGCCATGGTGGGAGTCAGTTCTTC. Translating it yields CASSHGGSQFF.

The chain has TRBV7-3 and TRBJ2-2; TRBD2 aligns across 7 bases. The germline gives CDR1 SGHTA, CDR2 FQGTGA. The CDR3 has 19 amino acids. V shed 0 bases, J shed 0 bases, and the junction held 10 bases outside the gene matches. The CDR3 region is CASSLTGGIGGSNTGELFF. The CDR3 DNA reads TGTGCCAGCAGCTTAACGGGAGGGATCGGCGGTTCGAACACCGGGGAGCTGTTTTTT.

The rearrangement uses TRBV5-6 and TRBJ1-4; 7 nucleotides match TRBD1. CDR1 is SGHDT, CDR2 YYEEEE, per germline. Losses at the gene ends were 2 bases for V and 4 bases for J; bases not matched to a gene: 8. The CDR3 sequence is 16 residues long. The CDR3 sequence is CASSLGGGAFNEKLFF. CDR3 DNA: TGTGCCAGCAGCTTAGGAGGGGGCGCATTTAATGAAAAACTGTTTTTT.

The rearrangement joins TRBV4-2 to TRBJ2-3, with no clear D. In germline, CDR1 is LGHNA, CDR2 YNFKEQ. With 2 bases removed from V and 3 bases from J, the gap between germline ends came to 9 bases. The CDR3 contains 14 residues. CDR3 DNA: TGTGCCAGCAGCCAAAAACTTTGGACAGATACGCAGTATTTT. Translation: CASSQKLWTDTQYF.

The rearrangement joins TRBV19 to TRBJ2-7; 8 bases are a match to TRBD1. The CDR3 has 13 residues. After removal of 6 bases from V and 9 bases from J, the junction contained 10 bases not matched to a gene. Germline V gene data show CDR1 as LNHDA and CDR2 as SQIVND (reference sequence). The chain's CDR3 is CASSNFYTGGQYF. The CDR3 DNA is TGTGCCAGTAGCAATTTTTATACAGGGGGGCAGTACTTC.

V usage is TRBV12-5 and J usage is TRBJ2-7; 13 bases align to TRBD2. Germline V lookup: CDR1 LGHNT, CDR2 FRNRAP. Unmatched junction bases numbered 4, after V lost 1 base and J lost 4 bases. The CDR3 sequence is 16 residues long. CDR3 residues: CASGLALAGGRYEQYF. CDR3 in DNA: TGTGCTAGTGGTTTGGCACTAGCGGGGGGGCGGTACGAGCAGTACTTC.